A single sample gave rise to the 25 T cell receptor beta chains below, sequenced in a study of shared clonotypes between healthy human individuals. Data came from immunoSEQ multiplex PCR; TCRdb stores just in-frame clones and leaves some out. The sample holds around 2,000,000 clones, about 95% seen once. Source material: naive CD4+ T cells sorted from blood. Subset here: CD45RA+ positively selected. These receptors came from a man younger than 30 in good health.

V is TRBV11-2 and J is TRBJ1-2; TRBD1 is a possible D gene (5 bases). The germline V gene encodes CDR1 SGHAT and CDR2 FQNNGV. Trimming took 3 bases from V and 7 from J, leaving 12 bases between them. The CDR3 loop spans 13 amino acids. The CDR3 sequence: CASSLQGLGGYTF. CDR3 DNA sequence: TGTGCCAGCAGCTTGCAGGGTTTGGGTGGCTACACCTTC.

As for this clone: The sample has other DNA sequences that encode this CDR3 too. CDR3 sequence (DNA): TGCGCCAGCAGCTTGGAAGGACAGGGTAGTCAGCCCCAGCATTTT. Its translation is CASSLEGQGSQPQHF. This chain connects TRBV5-1 to TRBJ1-5; 8 bases agree with TRBD1. The CDR3 is made up of 15 amino acids. V was pared by 0 bases and J by 6 bases, with 5 bases of the junction left unmatched. CDR1 and CDR2 (germline): SGHRS, YFSETQ. The full variable domain, with the rest looked up from reference TRBV5-1 and TRBJ1-5, is KAGVTQTPRYLIKTRGQQVTLSCSPISGHRSVSWYQQTPGQGLQFLFEYFSETQRNKGNFPGRFSGRQFSNSRSEMNVSTLELGDSALYLCASSLEGQGSQPQHFGDGTRLSIL.

The chain employs TRBV18 and TRBJ1-3; no clear D gene. The germline CDR1 and CDR2 sequences are KGHSH and LQKENI. Trimming took off 3 bases at V and 6 bases at J, with 12 bases between the two ends. CDR3 size: 14 residues. The CDR3 region is CASSPVTRSNTIYF. CDR3 coding DNA: TGTGCCAGCTCACCGGTGACCCGCTCAAACACCATATATTTT.

The chain carries TRBV7-6 and TRBJ2-7, with 12 bases matching TRBD2. V was pared by 11 bases and J by 3 bases, with 5 bases of the junction left unmatched. The CDR3 loop spans 13 amino acids. CDR1 is SGHVS and CDR2 is FNYEAQ in the germline V gene. The CDR3 region is CAHRLAGVYEQYF. CDR3 nucleotide sequence: TGTGCCCACAGACTAGCGGGGGTCTACGAGCAGTACTTC.

The chain employs TRBV5-1 and TRBJ2-7; possibly TRBD1 for D (6 bases). Trimming removed 2 bases from V and 2 bases from J, with 11 bases in between. The length of the CDR3 is 14 residues. The germline V gene has CDR1 SGHRS and CDR2 YFSETQ. CDR3: CASSFQQGTYEQYF. In DNA, the CDR3 is TGCGCCAGCAGCTTCCAACAGGGTACCTACGAGCAGTACTTC.

The chain's CDR3 is CASSYSSYNSPLHF. The CDR3 bases are TGTGCCAGCAGTTACAGCTCCTATAATTCACCCCTCCACTTT. This chain connects TRBV28 to TRBJ1-6; D gene uncertain. V was clipped by 4 bases and J by 0 bases, with 4 bases between them. There are 14 residues in the CDR3. Germline V gives CDR1 MDHEN, CDR2 SYDVKM.

V gene TRBV14 combines with J gene TRBJ1-3; D is ambiguous. Between the trimmed V and J ends, which lost 4 bases and 9 bases, there was a span of 13 bases. The CDR3 is made up of 13 amino acids. Per the germline V gene, CDR1 is SGHDN and CDR2 is FVKESK. The DNA of the CDR3 is TGTGCCAGCAGCCTCTCCTGGATCGGCACCATATATTTT. The encoded protein is CASSLSWIGTIYF. The whole variable domain, filled in from reference TRBV14 and TRBJ1-3, reads EAGVTQFPSHSVIEKGQTVTLRCDPISGHDNLYWYRRVMGKEIKFLLHFVKESKQDESGMPNNRFLAERTGGTYSTLKVQPAELEDSGVYFCASSLSWIGTIYFGEGSWLTVV.

V gene TRBV18 combines with J gene TRBJ1-4; D call uncertain. CDR3 length: 14 residues. Germline-derived CDR1 and CDR2 are KGHSH and LQKENI. The germline V and J ends were trimmed by 2 bases and 5 bases, with 9 bases remaining between them. CDR3 region: CASSPVTGNEKLFF. The CDR3 nucleotides read TGTGCCAGCTCACCAGTGACGGGAAATGAAAAACTGTTTTTT. The variable domain in full, completed from reference TRBV18 and TRBJ1-4, reads NAGVMQNPRHLVRRRGQEARLRCSPMKGHSHVYWYRQLPEEGLKFMVYLQKENIIDESGMPKERFSAEFPKEGPSILRIQQVVRGDSAAYFCASSPVTGNEKLFFGSGTQLSVL.

This sequence joins TRBV7-2 and TRBJ2-3; D is unresolved. The CDR3 has 11 residues. V gave up 4 bases and J gave up 6 bases, with 5 bases separating them. From germline, CDR1 is SGHTA and CDR2 FQGNSA. CDR3 in amino acids: CASSWADTQYF. The CDR3 DNA reads as TGTGCCAGCAGCTGGGCTGATACGCAGTATTTT.

V usage is TRBV15 and J usage is TRBJ2-3; 8 positions match TRBD1. J lost 3 bases, V lost 7 bases, and 6 bases had no gene match. The CDR3 has 14 residues. Germline values: CDR1 LNHNV, CDR2 YYDKDF (reference sequence). In DNA, the CDR3 is TGTGCCACCAACGAGGACAGGGTAACAGATACGCAGTATTTT. It translates to CATNEDRVTDTQYF.

This clone was detected once. The chain couples TRBV13 to TRBJ2-7, with 11 bases identical to TRBD2. The CDR3 is made up of 14 amino acids. V lost 8 bases and J lost 2; bases outside the gene matches: 5. The germline gives CDR1 PRHDT, CDR2 FYEKMQ (reference sequence). The CDR3 bases are TGTGCCAGCCGCCTTAGCGGGAGGGCCTACGAGCAGTACTTC. It encodes CASRLSGRAYEQYF.

V gene TRBV5-1 combines with J gene TRBJ2-7; 10 nucleotides agree with TRBD1. V trimming: 6 bases; J trimming: 5 bases; junction bases outside the gene matches: 5. The CDR3 totals 13 residues. The germline gives CDR1 SGHRS, CDR2 YFSETQ. The chain's CDR3 is CASTFGTGDEQYF. Written as DNA, the CDR3 is TGCGCCAGCACCTTCGGGACAGGGGACGAGCAGTACTTC.

The CDR3 is CASSWLPNIQETQYF. The CDR3 DNA reads as TGCGCCAGCAGCTGGTTACCAAACATTCAAGAGACCCAGTACTTC. The chain carries TRBV5-1 and TRBJ2-5, with D unclear. CDR3 size: 15 residues. CDR1 and CDR2 (germline): SGHRS, YFSETQ. V lost 3 bases, J lost 2 bases, and 14 bases lay in between.

The J gene is TRBJ2-5, the V gene TRBV7-2, with D uncertain. CDR1 and CDR2 from the germline V gene are SGHTA and FQGNSA. The length of the CDR3 is 16 residues. The ends were cut back, 1 base at V and 7 bases at J, with 19 bases in the middle. The DNA of the CDR3 is TGTGCCAGCAGCTTAGGCCCTGATATCAGGCCACCGACCCAGTACTTC. Protein sequence: CASSLGPDIRPPTQYF.

The rearrangement joins TRBV27 to TRBJ1-2; D remains ambiguous. Germline lookup yields CDR1 MNHEY and CDR2 SMNVEV (reference sequence). This CDR3 is 13 amino acids long. V was cut by 2 bases and J by 4 bases, with 8 bases left in between. CDR3 region: CASSLGIGYGYTF. The CDR3 DNA sequence: TGTGCCAGCAGTTTAGGCATAGGCTATGGCTACACCTTC.

The chain carries TRBV18 and TRBJ1-5; TRBD1 agrees at 7 bases. Germline lookup yields CDR1 KGHSH and CDR2 LQKENI. CDR3 length: 17 amino acids. V gave up 4 bases and J gave up 0 bases; unmatched junction bases: 9. In DNA, the CDR3 is TGTGCCAGCTCACGACAGGGCGGCCCCGATAGCAATCAGCCCCAGCATTTT. It encodes CASSRQGGPDSNQPQHF.

The chain carries TRBV30 and TRBJ1-2; TRBD1 aligns across 12 bases. In germline, CDR1 is GTSNPN, CDR2 SVGIG (reference sequence). The length of the CDR3 is 14 residues. The V segment lost 0 bases and the J segment 9 bases; nucleotides outside the gene matches: 5. CDR3 loop: CAWSVWDRGQSYTF. CDR3 nucleotide sequence: TGTGCCTGGAGTGTATGGGACAGGGGGCAAAGCTACACCTTC.

The J gene is TRBJ2-7, the V gene TRBV7-2; D uncertain. This CDR3 comprises 14 residues. V was cut by 0 bases and J by 3 bases, with 9 bases left in between. Germline CDR1 reads SGHTA; CDR2 reads FQGNSA. CDR3 bases: TGTGCCAGCAGCTTAGCCCTTAATGACTACGAGCAGTACTTC. It is translated as CASSLALNDYEQYF.

The CDR3 here is CASSLRRDEQYF. The CDR3 DNA follows: TGTGCCAGCAGCTTGAGGAGGGACGAGCAGTACTTC. The V call is TRBV5-8, the J call TRBJ2-7, with D possibly matching TRBD2 (6 bases). Germline V gene data show CDR1 as SGHTS and CDR2 as YDEGEE. The CDR3 has 12 amino acids. Trimming removed 1 base at V and 5 bases at J, with 7 bases between.

The rearrangement uses TRBV30 and TRBJ2-3; the match to TRBD1 covers 9 bases. The CDR3 has 14 residues. The V gene's germline CDR1 is GTSNPN and CDR2 SVGIG (reference sequence). Losses at the gene ends were 1 base for V and 3 bases for J; bases not matched to a gene: 2. DNA of the CDR3: TGTGCCTGGAGTGGGGGACAGGGAACAGATACGCAGTATTTT. The encoded protein is CAWSGGQGTDTQYF.

Written as DNA, the CDR3 is TGTGCCAGCAGCTTCGGCCTGGGTATGTCCAACAATCAGCCCCAGCATTTT. Its protein product is CASSFGLGMSNNQPQHF. The gene calls are TRBV7-9 and TRBJ1-5; D is unresolved. The CDR3 loop spans 17 amino acids. V lost 3 bases and J 3 bases, leaving 18 bases between the germline ends. CDR1 and CDR2 (germline): SEHNR, FQNEAQ (reference sequence).

The rearrangement uses TRBV16 and TRBJ1-2; tentatively, D is TRBD1 (5 bases). CDR3 length: 15 amino acids. The V end was cut by 6 bases, the J end by 4 bases, with 18 bases between. Germline V CDR1 and CDR2: KGHSY, FQNENV. DNA for the CDR3: TGTGCCAGCAGTCAGGAGGGGCTAAGGGGCTATGGCTACACCTTC. This sequence encodes CASSQEGLRGYGYTF.

The rearrangement uses TRBV27 and TRBJ1-5; D might be TRBD1 (6 bases). Trimming took 5 bases from V and 4 from J, leaving 15 bases between them. Germline V gene lookup returns CDR1 MNHEY and CDR2 SMNVEV (reference sequence). There are 15 residues in the CDR3. The CDR3 region has the DNA TGTGCCAGCAGTAGCTGGGGGCGCGAGAATCAGCCCCAGCATTTT. Residues: CASSSWGRENQPQHF.

The V and J genes are TRBV4-3 and TRBJ1-3; possible D gene TRBD1, 5 bases. This CDR3 region has 17 residues. V was clipped by 1 base and J by 0 bases, with 13 bases between them. CDR1 and CDR2 (germline): LGHNA, YSLEER. Here the CDR3 reads CASSQAQRGLSGNTIYF. In DNA, the CDR3 is TGCGCCAGCAGCCAAGCTCAACGGGGACTCTCTGGAAACACCATATATTTT.

The chain carries TRBV29-1 and TRBJ2-1; 9 bases align to TRBD2. This CDR3 region has 17 residues. V lost 8 bases, J lost 4 bases, and 18 bases stayed unmatched. The germline gives CDR1 SQVTM, CDR2 ANQGSEA. The CDR3 spells CSFELAGAKNRYNEQFF. In nucleotides, the CDR3 is TGCAGCTTCGAGTTAGCGGGGGCCAAGAATCGTTACAATGAGCAGTTCTTC.